Listed below are T cell receptor beta chains from one sample, sequenced in a study of blood T cell repertoires in COVID-19. TCRdb keeps only in-frame clones here, not all; method: immunoSEQ multiplex PCR. The table lists about 50,000 clones, 86% of them singletons. The sequenced sample was PBMCs or T cells enriched from blood (not recorded which). The receptor source for this set is a woman aged 45-65 years who had recovered from COVID-19. Both conserved end residues are part of each CDR3. The D gene is left open where the match is weak. Expanded clones get a size class; other rows say once, few or many, or leave the size out.

>18|TRBV3-1/TRBV3-2|TRBD2|TRBJ2-7|.
CASSYEKTSGAQEHEQYF
TGTGCCAGCAGCTACGAAAAGACTAGCGGGGCCCAAGAACACGAGCAGTACTTC
>17|TRBV7-2|.|TRBJ1-6|.
CASSLQRVGGRGSPLHF
TGTGCCAGCAGCTTACAACGGGTCGGGGGGAGAGGTTCACCCCTCCACTTT
>15|TRBV7-3|TRBD1|TRBJ2-1|.
CASRPTGGPYNEQFF
TGTGCCAGCAGACCAACAGGGGGCCCCTACAATGAGCAGTTCTTC
>17|TRBV5-1|.|TRBJ2-3|.
CASSKLPGQPNTDTQYF
TGCGCCAGCAGCAAGCTACCGGGACAACCGAACACAGATACGCAGTATTTT
>15|TRBV28|TRBD1|TRBJ1-6|.
CASSVDRGTNSPLHF
TGTGCCAGCAGTGTCGACAGGGGGACCAATTCACCCCTCCACTTT
>16|TRBV11-2|TRBD2|TRBJ2-3|.
CASSLGLAGGGDTQYF
TGTGCCAGCAGCTTAGGGCTAGCGGGAGGAGGAGATACGCAGTATTTT
>15|TRBV6-5|.|TRBJ2-3|.
CASSGQAGFTDTQYF
TGTGCCAGCAGCGGTCAAGCGGGCTTCACAGATACGCAGTATTTT
>14|TRBV7-8|TRBD2|TRBJ2-1|few
CASRTSGRVVEQFF
TGTGCCAGCAGGACTAGCGGGAGGGTAGTTGAGCAGTTCTTC
>14|TRBV10-3|.|TRBJ2-3|few
CAIGGTATTDTQYF
TGTGCCATCGGCGGGACAGCCACCACAGATACGCAGTATTTT
>13|TRBV12-3/TRBV12-4|.|TRBJ2-7|once
CASSSAAAVEQYF
TGTGCCAGCAGTAGCGCGGCGGCGGTTGAGCAGTACTTC
>15|TRBV30|TRBD1|TRBJ1-1|.
CAWSPRTGHVTEAFF
TGTGCCTGGAGTCCTAGGACAGGGCATGTCACTGAAGCTTTCTTT
>11|TRBV28|TRBD1|TRBJ2-7|.
CASSLGQGADF
TGTGCCAGCAGTCTGGGACAGGGGGCCGACTTC
>21|TRBV13|TRBD2|TRBJ2-3|.
CASSALEGGQGLADPTDTQYF
TGTGCCAGCAGCGCCCTCGAAGGAGGGCAGGGCCTAGCGGACCCCACAGATACGCAGTATTTT
>15|TRBV5-1|TRBD2|TRBJ2-5|.
CASSLPLAVQETQYF
TGCGCCAGCAGCTTGCCACTAGCGGTCCAAGAGACCCAGTACTTC
>16|TRBV28|TRBD2|TRBJ2-3|.
CASSLRLAGRIDTQYF
TGTGCCAGCAGTTTACGTCTAGCGGGACGTATAGATACGCAGTATTTT
>15|TRBV24-1|.|TRBJ2-7|.
CATSDQGRGTYEQYF
TGTGCCACCAGTGATCAGGGGCGGGGGACCTACGAGCAGTACTTC
>15|TRBV11-2|TRBD2|TRBJ2-7|.
CASSSSGTSGYEQYF
TGTGCCAGCAGCTCATCCGGGACTAGCGGCTACGAGCAGTACTTC
>14|TRBV11-3|TRBD2|TRBJ2-7|.
CASSQRGGAVEQYF
TGTGCCAGCAGCCAACGCGGGGGGGCCGTCGAGCAGTACTTC